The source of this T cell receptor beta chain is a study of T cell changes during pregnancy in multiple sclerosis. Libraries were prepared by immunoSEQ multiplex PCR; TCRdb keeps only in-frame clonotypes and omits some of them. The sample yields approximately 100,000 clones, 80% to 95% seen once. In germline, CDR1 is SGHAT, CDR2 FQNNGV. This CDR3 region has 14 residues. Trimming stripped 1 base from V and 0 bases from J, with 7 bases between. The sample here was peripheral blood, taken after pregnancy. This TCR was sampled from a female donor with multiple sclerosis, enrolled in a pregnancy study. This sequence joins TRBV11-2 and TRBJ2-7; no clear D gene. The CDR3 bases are TGTGCCAGCAGCTTAGGCTCAGGCTCCTACGAGCAGTACTTC. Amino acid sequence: CASSLGSGSYEQYF. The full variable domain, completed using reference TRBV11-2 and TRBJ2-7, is EAGVAQSPRYKIIEKRQSVAFWCNPISGHATLYWYQQILGQGPKLLIQFQNNGVVDDSQLPKDRFSAERLKGVDSTLKIQPAKLEDSAVYLCASSLGSGSYEQYFGPGTRLTVT.